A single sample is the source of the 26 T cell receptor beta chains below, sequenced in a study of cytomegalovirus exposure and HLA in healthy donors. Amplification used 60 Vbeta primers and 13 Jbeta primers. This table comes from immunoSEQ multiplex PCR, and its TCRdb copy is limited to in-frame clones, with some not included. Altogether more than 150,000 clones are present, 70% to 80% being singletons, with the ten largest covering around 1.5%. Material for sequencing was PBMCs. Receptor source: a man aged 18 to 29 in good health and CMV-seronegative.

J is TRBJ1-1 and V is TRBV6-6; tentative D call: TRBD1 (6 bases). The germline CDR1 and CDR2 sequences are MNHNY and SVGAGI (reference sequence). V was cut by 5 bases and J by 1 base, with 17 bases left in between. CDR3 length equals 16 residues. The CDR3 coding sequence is TGTGCCAGCAGTACCCCGGGGGGGCAGGAGAACACTGAAGCTTTCTTT. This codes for CASSTPGGQENTEAFF.

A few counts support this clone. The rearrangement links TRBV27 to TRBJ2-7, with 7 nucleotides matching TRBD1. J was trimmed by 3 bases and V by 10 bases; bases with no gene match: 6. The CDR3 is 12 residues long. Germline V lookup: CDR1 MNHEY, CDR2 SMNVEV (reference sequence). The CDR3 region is CATRQGVYEQYF. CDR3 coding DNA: TGTGCCACGAGACAGGGCGTCTACGAGCAGTACTTC.

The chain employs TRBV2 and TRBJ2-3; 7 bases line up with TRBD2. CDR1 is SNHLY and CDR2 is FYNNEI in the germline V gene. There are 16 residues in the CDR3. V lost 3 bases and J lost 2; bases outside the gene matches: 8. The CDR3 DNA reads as TGTGCCAGCAGTGATCCCCCGGCGGGGGACACAGATACGCAGTATTTT. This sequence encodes CASSDPPAGDTDTQYF.

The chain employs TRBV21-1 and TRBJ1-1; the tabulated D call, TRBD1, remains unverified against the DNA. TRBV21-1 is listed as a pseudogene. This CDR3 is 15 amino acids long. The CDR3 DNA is TGTGCCAGCAGCAAAACACACAACAGGGTGAAGGAAGCTTTCTTT. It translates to CASSKTHNRVKEAFF.

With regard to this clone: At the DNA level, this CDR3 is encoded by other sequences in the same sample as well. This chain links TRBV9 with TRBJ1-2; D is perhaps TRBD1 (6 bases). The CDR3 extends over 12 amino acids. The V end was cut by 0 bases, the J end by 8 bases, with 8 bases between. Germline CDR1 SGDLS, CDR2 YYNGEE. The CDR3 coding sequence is TGTGCCAGCAGCGTAGTCAGGGGAGGCTACACCTTC. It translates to CASSVVRGGYTF.

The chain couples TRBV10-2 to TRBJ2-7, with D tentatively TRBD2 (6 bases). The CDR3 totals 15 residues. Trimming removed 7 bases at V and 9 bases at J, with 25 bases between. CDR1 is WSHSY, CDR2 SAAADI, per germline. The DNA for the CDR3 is TGCGCCAGCACCGCCCTCCTAGTCGGGAGCTTCGGGCAGTACTTC. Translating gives CASTALLVGSFGQYF.

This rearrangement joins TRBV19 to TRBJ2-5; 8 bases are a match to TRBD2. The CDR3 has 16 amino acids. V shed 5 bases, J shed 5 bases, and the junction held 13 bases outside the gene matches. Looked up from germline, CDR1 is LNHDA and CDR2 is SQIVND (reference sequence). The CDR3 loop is CASSLGSSGSRETQYF. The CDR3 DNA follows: TGTGCCAGTAGTTTGGGTTCCAGCGGGAGTAGGGAGACCCAGTACTTC.

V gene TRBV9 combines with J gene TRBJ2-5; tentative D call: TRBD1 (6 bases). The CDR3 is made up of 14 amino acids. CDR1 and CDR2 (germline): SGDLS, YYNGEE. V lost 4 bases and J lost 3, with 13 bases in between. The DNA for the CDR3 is TGTGCCAGCAGCCCTGGGCAGGGGAAAGAGACCCAGTACTTC. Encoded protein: CASSPGQGKETQYF.

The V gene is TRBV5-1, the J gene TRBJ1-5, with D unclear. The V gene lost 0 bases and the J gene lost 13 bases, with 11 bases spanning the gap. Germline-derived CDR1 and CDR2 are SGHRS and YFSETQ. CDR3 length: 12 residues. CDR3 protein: CASSLGGGEQHF. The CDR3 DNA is TGCGCCAGCAGCTTGGGGGGTGGGGAGCAGCATTTT.

This chain's CDR3 is CASSPGTGGSYEQYF. For the CDR3, the DNA is TGTGCCAGCAGTCCCGGGACAGGGGGCTCCTACGAGCAGTACTTC. This chain connects TRBV28 to TRBJ2-7, with 11 nucleotides matching TRBD1. Germline values: CDR1 MDHEN, CDR2 SYDVKM. The trim removed 5 bases at V and 0 bases at J, leaving 3 bases unmatched. The CDR3 is 15 amino acids.

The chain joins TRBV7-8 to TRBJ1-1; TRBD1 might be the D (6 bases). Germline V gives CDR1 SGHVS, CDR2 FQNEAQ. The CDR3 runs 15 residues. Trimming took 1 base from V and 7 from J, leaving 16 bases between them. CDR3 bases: TGTGCCAGCAGCTTAGTTCCTTTTGGGGGCGGTGAAGCTTTCTTT. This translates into CASSLVPFGGGEAFF. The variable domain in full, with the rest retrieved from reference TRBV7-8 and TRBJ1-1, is GAGVSQSPRYKVAKRGQDVALRCDPISGHVSLFWYQQALGQGPEFLTYFQNEAQLDKSGLPSDRFFAERPEGSVSTLKIQRTQQEDSAVYLCASSLVPFGGGEAFFGQGTRLTVV.

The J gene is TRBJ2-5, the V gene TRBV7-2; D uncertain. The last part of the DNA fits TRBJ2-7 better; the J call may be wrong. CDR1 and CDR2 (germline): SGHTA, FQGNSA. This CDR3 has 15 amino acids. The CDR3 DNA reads TGTGCCAGCAGCTTAGCGCCATTAAGCTCCTACGAGCAGTACTTC. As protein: CASSLAPLSSYEQYF.

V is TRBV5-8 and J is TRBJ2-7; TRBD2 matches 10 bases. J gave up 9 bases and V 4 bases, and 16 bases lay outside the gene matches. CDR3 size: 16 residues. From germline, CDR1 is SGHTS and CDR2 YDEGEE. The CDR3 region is CASSRRGASGSSLQYF. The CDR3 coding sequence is TGTGCCAGCAGCCGGAGGGGAGCTAGCGGGAGCTCGCTGCAGTACTTC.

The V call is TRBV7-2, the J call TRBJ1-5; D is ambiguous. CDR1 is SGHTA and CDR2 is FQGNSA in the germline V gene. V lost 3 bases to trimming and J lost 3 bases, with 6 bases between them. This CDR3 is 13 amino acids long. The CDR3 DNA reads TGTGCCAGCAGCTTCTACGTCAATCAGCCCCAGCATTTT. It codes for CASSFYVNQPQHF. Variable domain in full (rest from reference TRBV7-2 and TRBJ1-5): GAGVSQSPSNKVTEKGKDVELRCDPISGHTALYWYRQSLGQGLEFLIYFQGNSAPDKSGLPSDRFSAERTGGSVSTLTIQRTQQEDSAVYLCASSFYVNQPQHFGDGTRLSIL.

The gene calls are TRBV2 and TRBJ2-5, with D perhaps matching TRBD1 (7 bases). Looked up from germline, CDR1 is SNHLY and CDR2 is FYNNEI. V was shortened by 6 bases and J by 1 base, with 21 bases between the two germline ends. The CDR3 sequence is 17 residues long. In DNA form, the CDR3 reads TGTGCCAGCAGACCCGCCCCCGCAGGGGGACTCCAAGAGACCCAGTACTTC. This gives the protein CASRPAPAGGLQETQYF.

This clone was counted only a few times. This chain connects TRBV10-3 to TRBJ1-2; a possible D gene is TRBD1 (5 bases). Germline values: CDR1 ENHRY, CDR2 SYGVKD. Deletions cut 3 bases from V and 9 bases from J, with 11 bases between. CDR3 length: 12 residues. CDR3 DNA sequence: TGTGCCATCAGTGACCAGGGTTCGCGCTACACCTTC. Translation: CAISDQGSRYTF.

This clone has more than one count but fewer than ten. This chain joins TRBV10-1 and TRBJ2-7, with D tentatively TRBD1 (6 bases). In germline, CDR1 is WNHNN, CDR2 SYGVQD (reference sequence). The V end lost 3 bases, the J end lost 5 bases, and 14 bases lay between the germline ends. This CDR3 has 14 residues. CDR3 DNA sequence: TGCGCCAGCAGTGATCCAAACAGGGTCCACGAGCAGTACTTC. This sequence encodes CASSDPNRVHEQYF.

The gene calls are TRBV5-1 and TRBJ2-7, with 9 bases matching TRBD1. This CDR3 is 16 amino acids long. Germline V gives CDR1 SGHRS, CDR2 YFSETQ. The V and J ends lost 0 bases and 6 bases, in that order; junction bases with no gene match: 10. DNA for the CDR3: TGCGCCAGCAGCTTGGAAGGGACAGGGAGAAAGGGCGAGCAGTACTTC. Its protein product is CASSLEGTGRKGEQYF. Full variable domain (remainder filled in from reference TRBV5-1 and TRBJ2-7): KAGVTQTPRYLIKTRGQQVTLSCSPISGHRSVSWYQQTPGQGLQFLFEYFSETQRNKGNFPGRFSGRQFSNSRSEMNVSTLELGDSALYLCASSLEGTGRKGEQYFGPGTRLTVT.

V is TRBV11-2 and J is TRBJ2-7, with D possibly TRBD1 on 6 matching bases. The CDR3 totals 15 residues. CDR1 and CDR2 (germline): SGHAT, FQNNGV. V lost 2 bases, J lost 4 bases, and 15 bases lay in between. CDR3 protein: CASSLTSGTNYEQYF. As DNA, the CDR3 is TGTGCCAGCAGCTTAACCTCCGGGACAAATTACGAGCAGTACTTC.

CDR3 DNA: TGTGCCAGCAGCGCCCGGGACAGGGAGGGACAGCCCCAGCATTTT. Translation gives CASSARDREGQPQHF. V usage is TRBV7-8 and J usage is TRBJ1-5; 9 bases align to TRBD1. This CDR3 comprises 15 residues. Germline V gene lookup returns CDR1 SGHVS and CDR2 FQNEAQ. J gave up 7 bases and V 5 bases, and 9 bases lay outside the gene matches.

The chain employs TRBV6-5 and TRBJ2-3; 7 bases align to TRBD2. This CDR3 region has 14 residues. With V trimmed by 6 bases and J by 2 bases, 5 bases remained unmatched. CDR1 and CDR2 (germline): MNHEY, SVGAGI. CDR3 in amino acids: CASSLAVPTDTQYF. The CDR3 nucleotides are TGTGCCAGCAGCCTAGCGGTCCCCACAGATACGCAGTATTTT.

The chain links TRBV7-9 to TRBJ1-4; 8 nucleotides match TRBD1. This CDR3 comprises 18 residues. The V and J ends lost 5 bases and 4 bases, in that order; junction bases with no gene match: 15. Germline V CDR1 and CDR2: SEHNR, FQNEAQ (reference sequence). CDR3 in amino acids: CASSPTGDATLRNEKLFF. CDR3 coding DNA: TGTGCCAGCAGCCCGACAGGGGACGCCACTTTACGTAATGAAAAACTGTTTTTT.

The CDR3 nucleotides read TGTGCCAGCAGCTTGTCTGCGTTCTCAACCTACGAGCAGTACTTC. Translated: CASSLSAFSTYEQYF. The gene calls are TRBV5-6 and TRBJ2-7; D call uncertain. V was cut by 1 base and J by 2 bases, with 13 bases left in between. Germline V CDR1 and CDR2: SGHDT, YYEEEE. The CDR3 runs to 15 residues.

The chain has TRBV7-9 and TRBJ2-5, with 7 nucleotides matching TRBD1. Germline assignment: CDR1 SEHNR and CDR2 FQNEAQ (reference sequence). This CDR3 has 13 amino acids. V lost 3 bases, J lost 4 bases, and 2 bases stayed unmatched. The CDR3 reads CASSFAGGETQYF. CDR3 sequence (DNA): TGTGCCAGCAGCTTTGCAGGGGGAGAGACCCAGTACTTC.

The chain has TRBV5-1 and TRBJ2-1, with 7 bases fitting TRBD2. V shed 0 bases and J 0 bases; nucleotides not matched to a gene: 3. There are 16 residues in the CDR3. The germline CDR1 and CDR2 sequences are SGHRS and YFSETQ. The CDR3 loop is CASSLAGGSSYNEQFF. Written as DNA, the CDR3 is TGCGCCAGCAGCTTGGCGGGCGGGAGCTCCTACAATGAGCAGTTCTTC. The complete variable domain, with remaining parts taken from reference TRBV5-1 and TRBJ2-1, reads KAGVTQTPRYLIKTRGQQVTLSCSPISGHRSVSWYQQTPGQGLQFLFEYFSETQRNKGNFPGRFSGRQFSNSRSEMNVSTLELGDSALYLCASSLAGGSSYNEQFFGPGTRLTVL.

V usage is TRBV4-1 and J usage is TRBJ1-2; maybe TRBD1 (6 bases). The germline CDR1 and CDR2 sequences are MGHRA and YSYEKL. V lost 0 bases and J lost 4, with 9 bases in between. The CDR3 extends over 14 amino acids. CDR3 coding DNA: TGCGCCAGCAGCCAAGATCAGACAGGCTATGGCTACACCTTC. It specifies CASSQDQTGYGYTF.